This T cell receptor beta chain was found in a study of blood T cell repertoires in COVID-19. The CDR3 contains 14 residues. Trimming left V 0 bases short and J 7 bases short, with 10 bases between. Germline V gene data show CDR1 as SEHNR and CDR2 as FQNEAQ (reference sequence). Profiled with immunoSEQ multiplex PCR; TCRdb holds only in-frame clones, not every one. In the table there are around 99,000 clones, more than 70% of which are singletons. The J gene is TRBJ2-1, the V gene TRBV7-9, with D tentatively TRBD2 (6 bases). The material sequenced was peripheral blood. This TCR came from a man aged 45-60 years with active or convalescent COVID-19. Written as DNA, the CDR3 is TGTGCCAGCAGCTTAGCGGGACTTGCGAATGAGCAGTTCTTC. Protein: CASSLAGLANEQFF.